These 27 T cell receptor beta chains were sequenced from one sample in a study of T cell responses to AZD1222 COVID-19 vaccine (dated by TCRdb to about 2021). The sample's time point, from its label and the paper: about 28 days (+/-7) after the second vaccine dose. The receptor library was made with the immunoSEQ multiplex PCR assay. TCRdb limited this immuneACCESS table to in-frame rearrangements with V and J called. A share of clones is missing; checked studies link under half to unresolved V genes, and the rest is unexplained. The sample table records about 90,000 clones; 75% to 90% of these occur just once. Roughly 4.7% of the sample rests with the top ten. This material consisted of peripheral blood, taken 28 days after the second AZD1222 dose. These receptors came from an adult who received the AZD1222 COVID-19 vaccine.

The chain uses TRBV28 and TRBJ2-5; D possibly corresponds to TRBD1 (5 bases). This CDR3 is 13 amino acids long. The V end was cut by 6 bases, the J end by 1 base, with 9 bases between. Germline assignment: CDR1 MDHEN and CDR2 SYDVKM. The CDR3 is CASSDSLQETQYF. The DNA of the CDR3 is TGTGCCAGCAGCGACAGCCTCCAAGAGACCCAGTACTTC.

This clone appeared a single time. The chain joins TRBV7-8 to TRBJ1-2; 7 bases align to TRBD1. This CDR3 contains 16 residues. Germline V gene sequence: CDR1 SGHVS, CDR2 FQNEAQ. The ends lost 1 base at V and 8 bases at J; junction bases unmatched: 13. This CDR3 is CASSLGTLGGWEGYTF. As DNA, the CDR3 is TGTGCCAGCAGCTTAGGCACCTTAGGGGGCTGGGAAGGCTACACCTTC.

This clone was seen once. The chain is built from TRBV24-1 and TRBJ2-1; TRBD1 might be the D (6 bases). Germline V gives CDR1 KGHDR, CDR2 SFDVKD. This CDR3 spans 13 amino acids. Trimming removed 6 bases at V and 5 bases at J, with 10 bases between. In nucleotides, the CDR3 is TGTGCCACCAGTCGACAGGAGAACAATGAGCAGTTCTTC. Protein: CATSRQENNEQFF.

This sequence joins TRBV15 and TRBJ2-5; D is possibly TRBD1 or TRBD2 (7 bases each). The CDR3 runs 17 residues. Trimming took off 0 bases at V and 4 bases at J, with 18 bases between the two ends. Germline V lookup: CDR1 LNHNV, CDR2 YYDKDF (reference sequence). CDR3 coding DNA: TGTGCCACCAGCAGAGATCAGGGGGGGGCCCCTCTAGAGACCCAGTACTTC. This codes for CATSRDQGGAPLETQYF.

The chain couples TRBV6-4 to TRBJ1-1, with D uncertain. The CDR3 runs 13 residues. Trimming shortened V by 5 bases and J by 5 bases, and 12 bases separated the two germline ends. Germline V gene lookup returns CDR1 MRHNA and CDR2 SNTAGT. CDR3 region: CASSRGGGTEAFF. CDR3 in DNA: TGTGCCAGCAGTCGAGGAGGTGGGACTGAAGCTTTCTTT.

The chain joins TRBV4-1 to TRBJ2-7; weak D call: TRBD1 (6 bases). V was trimmed by 1 base and J by 2 bases, leaving 12 bases between them. Per the germline V gene, CDR1 is MGHRA and CDR2 is YSYEKL. This CDR3 spans 15 amino acids. CDR3 loop: CASSQAGTITYEQYF. CDR3 nucleotides: TGCGCCAGCAGCCAAGCCGGGACAATAACCTACGAGCAGTACTTC.

The chain couples TRBV4-2 to TRBJ2-3, with 8 bases matching TRBD2. The CDR3 is made up of 16 amino acids. J gave up 2 bases and V 3 bases, and 7 bases lay outside the gene matches. Germline V gene lookup returns CDR1 LGHNA and CDR2 YNFKEQ. CDR3 in DNA: TGTGCCAGCAGCCAGGGGACTAGTTCCTCCACAGATACGCAGTATTTT. Amino acids: CASSQGTSSSTDTQYF.

V gene TRBV3-1 (or the pseudogene TRBV3-2) combines with J gene TRBJ1-1; no clear D. Germline V gene sequence: CDR1 LGHDT, CDR2 YNNKEL (reference sequence). CDR3 length: 16 residues. Trimming removed 1 base from V and 0 bases from J, with 12 bases in between. CDR3 in amino acids: CASSQAMRQLNTEAFF. Written as DNA, the CDR3 is TGTGCCAGCAGCCAAGCTATGCGGCAATTGAACACTGAAGCTTTCTTT.

V usage is TRBV5-1 and J usage is TRBJ2-5; 7 bases fit TRBD1. V shed 4 bases and J 0 bases; nucleotides not matched to a gene: 6. CDR1 SGHRS and CDR2 YFSETQ come from the germline V gene. This CDR3 is built from 15 residues. The CDR3 DNA follows: TGCGCCAGCAGCCCCGGGACAGACTACCAAGAGACCCAGTACTTC. It encodes CASSPGTDYQETQYF. Full variable domain (outside the CDR3, taken from reference TRBV5-1 and TRBJ2-5): KAGVTQTPRYLIKTRGQQVTLSCSPISGHRSVSWYQQTPGQGLQFLFEYFSETQRNKGNFPGRFSGRQFSNSRSEMNVSTLELGDSALYLCASSPGTDYQETQYFGPGTRLLVL.

The chain carries TRBV20-1 and TRBJ2-1, with D unresolved. This CDR3 contains 13 residues. Germline values: CDR1 DFQATT, CDR2 SNEGSKA (reference sequence). Trimming removed 3 bases from V and 7 bases from J, with 13 bases in between. CDR3 DNA sequence: TGCAGTGCTAGTTTTCATGTGGGGAATGAGCAGTTCTTC. Amino acids: CSASFHVGNEQFF.

The gene calls are TRBV4-2 and TRBJ2-7, with 10 bases matching TRBD2. CDR1 and CDR2 (germline): LGHNA, YNFKEQ. J gave up 5 bases and V 0 bases, and 10 bases lay outside the gene matches. This CDR3 has 17 residues. The CDR3 nucleotides read TGTGCCAGCAGCCAAGAGATGGGACTAGCGAGTCCCCACGAGCAGTACTTC. Translated: CASSQEMGLASPHEQYF.

The chain combines TRBV7-3 with TRBJ1-2; the D gene is possibly TRBD1 (5 bases). The CDR3 runs 16 residues. V was trimmed by 0 bases and J by 4 bases, leaving 15 bases between them. Germline loops: CDR1 SGHTA, CDR2 FQGTGA. The CDR3 nucleotides are TGTGCCAGCAGCTTAACGCCCCGACAGACCTCCTATGGCTACACCTTC. It is translated as CASSLTPRQTSYGYTF.

The CDR3 DNA is TGCGCCAGCACAAGGGGAGCGGGGGTTTTCCAAGAGACCCAGTACTTC. Translated: CASTRGAGVFQETQYF. The rearrangement uses TRBV5-1 and TRBJ2-5; the match to TRBD2 covers 8 bases. J gave up 1 base and V 6 bases, and 11 bases lay outside the gene matches. This CDR3 contains 16 residues. Germline assignment: CDR1 SGHRS and CDR2 YFSETQ.

The J gene is TRBJ2-5, the V gene TRBV5-1; the match to TRBD2 covers 14 bases. V lost 2 bases, J lost 7 bases, and 7 bases stayed unmatched. In germline, CDR1 is SGHRS, CDR2 YFSETQ. CDR3 size: 16 residues. In nucleotides, the CDR3 is TGCGCCAGCAGCTTCCTGACTAGCGGGGGGGCCGCGACCCAGTACTTC. It translates to CASSFLTSGGAATQYF.

The chain is built from TRBV5-6 and TRBJ1-5; D call uncertain. Trimming removed 0 bases at V and 0 bases at J, with 7 bases between. This CDR3 is 15 amino acids long. Germline-derived CDR1 and CDR2 are SGHDT and YYEEEE. CDR3 residues: CASSLGTYSNQPQHF. In DNA, the CDR3 is TGTGCCAGCAGCTTGGGTACATATAGCAATCAGCCCCAGCATTTT.

J is TRBJ1-5 and V is TRBV5-1; tentative D call: TRBD1 (6 bases). With 4 bases removed from V and 3 bases from J, the gap between germline ends came to 14 bases. CDR1 and CDR2 from the germline V gene are SGHRS and YFSETQ. This CDR3 has 15 residues. The CDR3: CASSPGDRNNQPQHF. The CDR3 bases are TGCGCCAGCAGCCCGGGAGACAGGAACAATCAGCCCCAGCATTTT.

CDR3 loop: CASSIGGAGNTIYF. The CDR3 coding sequence is TGTGCCAGTAGTATAGGCGGTGCTGGAAACACCATATATTTT. The chain joins TRBV19 to TRBJ1-3; D not certain. V was pared by 1 base and J by 2 bases, with 6 bases between. The length of the CDR3 is 14 residues. The germline CDR1 and CDR2 sequences are LNHDA and SQIVND (reference sequence).

This chain joins TRBV6-2 or TRBV6-3 and TRBJ1-6; D not resolved. Germline V lookup: CDR1 MNHEY, CDR2 SVGEGT. V was pared by 4 bases and J by 10 bases, with 11 bases between. This CDR3 is 13 amino acids long. The CDR3 protein is CASSLNVESPLHF. CDR3 nucleotides: TGTGCCAGCAGTTTAAACGTCGAGTCACCCCTCCACTTT.

This clone came up once. The chain has TRBV6-5 and TRBJ2-2; D call uncertain. This CDR3 contains 13 residues. Germline CDR1 reads MNHEY; CDR2 reads SVGAGI. The V and J ends lost 5 bases and 7 bases respectively, with 11 bases between them. CDR3 amino acids: CASSRELDGELFF. CDR3 DNA: TGTGCCAGCAGTAGGGAATTAGACGGGGAGCTGTTTTTT.

This chain uses TRBV4-1 with TRBJ2-7, with a tentative D call TRBD2 (6 bases). The germline V and J ends were trimmed by 3 bases and 6 bases, with 9 bases remaining between them. The germline V gene encodes CDR1 MGHRA and CDR2 YSYEKL. CDR3 length: 12 residues. The CDR3, as DNA: TGCGCCAGCAGCCAGGGGGGTTCCGAGCAGTACTTC. It is translated as CASSQGGSEQYF.

The chain is built from TRBV5-5 and TRBJ1-5, with TRBD1 matching over 10 bases. CDR3 length: 15 amino acids. The V segment lost 4 bases and the J segment 1 base; nucleotides outside the gene matches: 2. CDR1 is SGHKS and CDR2 is YYEKEE in the germline V gene (reference sequence). In DNA form, the CDR3 reads TGTGCCAGCAGCCGGACAGGGGGGAGCAATCAGCCCCAGCATTTT. Translated: CASSRTGGSNQPQHF.

The chain uses TRBV21-1 and TRBJ2-7. TRBV21-1 is a listed pseudogene. This CDR3 spans 11 amino acids. CDR3 sequence reads: CASSPCAEQYF. CDR3 nucleotides: TGTGCCAGCAGCCCCTGTGCCGAGCAGTACTTC.

The chain has TRBV5-4 and TRBJ2-3, with 15 nucleotides matching TRBD2. With V trimmed by 4 bases and J by 6 bases, 6 bases remained unmatched. There are 16 residues in the CDR3. In germline, CDR1 is SGHNT, CDR2 YYREEE (reference sequence). CDR3: CASSPGTSGGLDTQYF. The CDR3 DNA reads TGTGCCAGCAGCCCCGGGACTAGCGGGGGGCTGGATACGCAGTATTTT.

The chain carries TRBV11-2 and TRBJ1-2; D ambiguous. The CDR3 contains 15 residues. V lost 6 bases and J lost 0, with 14 bases in between. Germline CDR1 SGHAT, CDR2 FQNNGV. CDR3 sequence (DNA): TGTGCCAGCAGACAAACGCGAAGTACTAACTATGGCTACACCTTC. Its translation: CASRQTRSTNYGYTF.

This sequence joins TRBV10-3 and TRBJ2-7, with 8 bases identical to TRBD2. Trimming cost V 8 bases and J 5 bases; bases outside gene matches: 20. The CDR3 covers 17 residues. Per germline, CDR1 ENHRY and CDR2 SYGVKD. This CDR3 is CAISPLSLRAGVDEQYF. As DNA, the CDR3 is TGTGCCATCTCGCCTCTCTCCTTGCGAGCGGGAGTGGACGAGCAGTACTTC.

CDR3: CASSWGQGVNQPQHF. For the CDR3, the DNA is TGCGCCAGCAGCTGGGGACAGGGGGTCAATCAGCCCCAGCATTTT. V and J are TRBV5-1 and TRBJ1-5, with 11 bases fitting TRBD1. The V segment lost 3 bases and the J segment 3 bases; nucleotides outside the gene matches: 2. In germline, CDR1 is SGHRS, CDR2 YFSETQ. This CDR3 is built from 15 residues. Variable domain in full (rest from reference TRBV5-1 and TRBJ1-5): KAGVTQTPRYLIKTRGQQVTLSCSPISGHRSVSWYQQTPGQGLQFLFEYFSETQRNKGNFPGRFSGRQFSNSRSEMNVSTLELGDSALYLCASSWGQGVNQPQHFGDGTRLSIL.

The chain uses TRBV19 and TRBJ1-1; the match to TRBD1 covers 7 bases. Germline CDR1 LNHDA, CDR2 SQIVND (reference sequence). This CDR3 is built from 16 residues. Germline trimming cut 6 bases from V and 1 base from J; bases unmatched to any gene: 11. The CDR3 nucleotides read TGTGCCAGTAGACCGACGGAACAGGGGCGGAACACTGAAGCTTTCTTT. This codes for CASRPTEQGRNTEAFF.